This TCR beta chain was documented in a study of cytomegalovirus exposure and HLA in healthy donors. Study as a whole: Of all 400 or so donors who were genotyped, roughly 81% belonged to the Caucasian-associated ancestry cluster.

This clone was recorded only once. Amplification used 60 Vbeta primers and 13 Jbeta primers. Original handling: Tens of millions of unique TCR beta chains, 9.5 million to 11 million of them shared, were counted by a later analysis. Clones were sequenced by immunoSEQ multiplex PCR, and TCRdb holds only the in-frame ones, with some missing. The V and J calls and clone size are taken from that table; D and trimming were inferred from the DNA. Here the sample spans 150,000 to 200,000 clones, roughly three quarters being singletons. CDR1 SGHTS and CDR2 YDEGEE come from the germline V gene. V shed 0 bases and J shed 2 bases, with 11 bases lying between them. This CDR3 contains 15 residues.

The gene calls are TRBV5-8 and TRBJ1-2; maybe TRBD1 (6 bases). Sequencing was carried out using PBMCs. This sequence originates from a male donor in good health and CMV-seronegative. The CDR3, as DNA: TGTGCCAGCAGCTTGGGACAGGAAGACAACTATGGCTACACCTTC. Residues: CASSLGQEDNYGYTF.